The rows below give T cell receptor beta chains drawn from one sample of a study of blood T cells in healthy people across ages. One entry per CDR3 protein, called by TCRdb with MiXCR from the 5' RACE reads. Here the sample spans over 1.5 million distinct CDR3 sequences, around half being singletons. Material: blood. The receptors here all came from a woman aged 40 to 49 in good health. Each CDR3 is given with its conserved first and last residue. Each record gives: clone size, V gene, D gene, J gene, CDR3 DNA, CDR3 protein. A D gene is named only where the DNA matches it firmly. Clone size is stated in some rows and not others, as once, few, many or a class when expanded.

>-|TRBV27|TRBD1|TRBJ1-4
TGTGCCAGCAGTCCAAACGGACAGGGATCTAATGAAAAACTGTTTTTT
CASSPNGQGSNEKLFF
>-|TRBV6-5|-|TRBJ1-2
TGTGCCAGCACCCCAAAGGGAAACCATGGCTACACCTTC
CASTPKGNHGYTF
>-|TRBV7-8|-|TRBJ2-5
TGTGCCAGCAGCCGTCCTATAGCGGCTCAAGAGACCCAGTACTTC
CASSRPIAAQETQYF
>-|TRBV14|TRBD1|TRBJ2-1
TGTGCCAGCAGCCAAGGTCGCGGGACAGGGAGGCGCGATGAGCAGTTCTTC
CASSQGRGTGRRDEQFF
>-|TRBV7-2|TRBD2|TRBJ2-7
TGTGCCAGCAGCTTAGCCCCCATAGCGGGGTCTTACTACGAGCAGTACTTC
CASSLAPIAGSYYEQYF
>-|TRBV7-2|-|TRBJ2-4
TGTGCCAGCAGCTTAGTAGGCACTCTAGCCAAAAACATTCAGTACTTC
CASSLVGTLAKNIQYF
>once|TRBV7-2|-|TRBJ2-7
TGTGCCAGCAGCTCCGGACAGCCCGGTAAGCCCGAGCAGTACTTC
CASSSGQPGKPEQYF
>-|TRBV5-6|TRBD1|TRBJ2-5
TGTGCCAGCAGCTTCCCCCTTACAGGGGGGACCCAAGAGACCCAGTACTTC
CASSFPLTGGTQETQYF
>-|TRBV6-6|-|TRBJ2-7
TGTGCCAGCAGTTACTATGGGAGGAGCTCCTACAATGAGCAGTACTTC
CASSYYGRSSYNEQYF
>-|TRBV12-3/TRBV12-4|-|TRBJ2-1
TGTGCCAGCAGTTCCCGGCCGGTGGGCTCCTACGAGCAGTTCTTC
CASSSRPVGSYEQFF
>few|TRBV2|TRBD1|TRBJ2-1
TGTGCCAGCAGTTCCTACTCGGGACAGGGGTACAATGAGCAGTTCTTC
CASSSYSGQGYNEQFF
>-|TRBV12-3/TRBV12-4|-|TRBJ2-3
TGTGCCAGCAGCTTCTTAGGCGCTTTGGATCATACGCAGTATTTT
CASSFLGALDHTQYF
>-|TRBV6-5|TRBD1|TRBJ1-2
TGTGCCAGCAGTTATTCCGACAGGGTCTATGGCTACACCTTC
CASSYSDRVYGYTF
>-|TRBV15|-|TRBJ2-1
TGTGCCACCGGTCGGAGCGCCTACAATGAGCAGTTCTTC
CATGRSAYNEQFF
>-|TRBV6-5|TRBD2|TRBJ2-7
TGTGCCAGCAGTTACACAGGACTAGCGGGGACGCTCTCCTACGAGCAGTACTTC
CASSYTGLAGTLSYEQYF
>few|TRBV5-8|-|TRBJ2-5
TGTGCCAGCAGCTTGCGGCCTAGCGTACAAGAGACCCAGTACTTC
CASSLRPSVQETQYF
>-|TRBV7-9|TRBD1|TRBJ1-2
TGTGCCAGCAGCTTGCGACAGGGGCGGTATGGCTACACCTTC
CASSLRQGRYGYTF
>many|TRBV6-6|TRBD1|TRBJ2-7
TGTGCCAGCAGCCAAGACAGGGCAGGAGAGCAGTACTTC
CASSQDRAGEQYF
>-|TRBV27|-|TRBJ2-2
TGTGCCAGCAGTTTCTCGAGGGCCCCCCCGGGCGGGGAGCTGTTTTTT
CASSFSRAPPGGELFF
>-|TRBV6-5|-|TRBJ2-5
TGTGCCAGCAGTTTCGCCGGGACAAGACTCGAAGAGACCCAGTACTTC
CASSFAGTRLEETQYF
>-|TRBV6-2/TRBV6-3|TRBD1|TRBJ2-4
TGTGCCAGCAGTTACGGGACAGAATCATCAAACATTCAGTACTTC
CASSYGTESSNIQYF
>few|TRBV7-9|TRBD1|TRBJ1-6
TGTGCCAGCAGCTTAAAGGGACAGGGGCCCTTCGGGAATTCACCCCTCCACTTT
CASSLKGQGPFGNSPLHF
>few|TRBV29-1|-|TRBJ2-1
TGCAGCGTTGAAGGACTAGTCAATGAGCAGTTCTTC
CSVEGLVNEQFF
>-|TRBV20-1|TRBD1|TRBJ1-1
TGCAGTGGGCGGTCAGGGGGCGCGGACACTGAAGCTTTCTTT
CSGRSGGADTEAFF
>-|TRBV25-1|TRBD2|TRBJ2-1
TGTGCCAGCAGTGAGTTGGGGACTAGTAACAATGAGCAGTTCTTC
CASSELGTSNNEQFF
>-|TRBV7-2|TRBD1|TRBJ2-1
TGTGCCAGCAGCTTAGAAGGGACAGCTGGGGTCAATGAGCAGTTCTTC
CASSLEGTAGVNEQFF
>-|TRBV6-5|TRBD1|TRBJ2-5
TGTGCCAGCAGTATAGGACAGGGCCTCCAAGAGACCCAGTACTTC
CASSIGQGLQETQYF
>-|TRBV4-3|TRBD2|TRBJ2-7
TGCGCCAGCAGCCAAGATAGTGCCGGGAGGACCTACGAGCAGTACTTC
CASSQDSAGRTYEQYF
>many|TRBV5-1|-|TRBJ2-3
TGCGCCAGCAGCTTGGATGATACGCAGTATTTT
CASSLDDTQYF
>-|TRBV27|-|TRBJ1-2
TGTGCCAGCAGTTTAGGCTCGGGGCTCAGGGGCTACACCTTC
CASSLGSGLRGYTF
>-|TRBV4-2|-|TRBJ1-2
TGTGCCAGCAGCCAAGTTGAAGGGGGGGGCTATGGCTACACCTTC
CASSQVEGGGYGYTF
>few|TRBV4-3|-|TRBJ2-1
TGCGCCAGCAGCCAAGATCCAACAGGGAGTTACAATGAGCAGTTCTTC
CASSQDPTGSYNEQFF
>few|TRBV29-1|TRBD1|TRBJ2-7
TGCAGCGTAGGTACTTCGCCGGGACAGGGTTACCACGAGCAGTACTTC
CSVGTSPGQGYHEQYF
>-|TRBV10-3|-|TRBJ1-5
TGTGCCATCCAGGCGGGCAGCAATCAGCCCCAGCATTTT
CAIQAGSNQPQHF
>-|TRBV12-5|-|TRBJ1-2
TGTGCTAGTGGCTTGGTCCTAGGACAGAAAAACAACTATGGCTACACCTTC
CASGLVLGQKNNYGYTF
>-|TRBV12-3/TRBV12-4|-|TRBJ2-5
TGTGCCAGCAACGTGGCGGGTCAAGAGACCCAGTACTTC
CASNVAGQETQYF
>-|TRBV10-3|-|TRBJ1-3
TGTGCCATCAGTGAGGGGAGGACAGTTGGAAACACCATATATTTT
CAISEGRTVGNTIYF
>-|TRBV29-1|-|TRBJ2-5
TGCAGCGTTGACGACGGAATAGCAGGAGTCGATGAGCAGTACTTC
CSVDDGIAGVDEQYF
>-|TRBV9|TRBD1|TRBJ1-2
TGTGCCAGCAGAGCCGATGACAGGGCGAGCTATGGCTACACCTTC
CASRADDRASYGYTF
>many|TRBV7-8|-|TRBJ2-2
TGTGCCAGCAGCTACCAGGACGGACCCACCGGGGAGCTGTTTTTT
CASSYQDGPTGELFF
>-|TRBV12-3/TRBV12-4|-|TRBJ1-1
TGTGCCAGCAGTTTAGCCTCACCGTCGAACACTGAAGCTTTCTTT
CASSLASPSNTEAFF
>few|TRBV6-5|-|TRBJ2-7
TGTGCCAGCAGTTACTCCCGGGACCCGGGCTACGAGCAGTACTTC
CASSYSRDPGYEQYF
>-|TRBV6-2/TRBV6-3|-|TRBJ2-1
TGTGCCAGCAGTTTGACCGACCGTCCTGTGTATGAGCAGTTCTTC
CASSLTDRPVYEQFF
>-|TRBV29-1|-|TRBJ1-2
TGCAGCGTTGTACAGCATAACTATGGCTACACCTTC
CSVVQHNYGYTF
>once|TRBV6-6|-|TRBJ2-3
TGTGCCAGCAGTTCGACGGACAGCTCAGATACGCAGTATTTT
CASSSTDSSDTQYF
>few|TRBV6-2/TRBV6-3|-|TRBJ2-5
TGTGCCAGCAGTTACGCCAGCAGGAAAGAGACCCAGTACTTC
CASSYASRKETQYF
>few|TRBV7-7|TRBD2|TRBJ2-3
TGTGCTAGCAGCTTAGTCCCGGGCGGGGGATCACAAGATACGCAGTATTTT
CASSLVPGGGSQDTQYF
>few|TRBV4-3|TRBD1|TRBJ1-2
TGCGCCAGCAGCCATACCGGGACAGACTATGGCTACACCTTC
CASSHTGTDYGYTF
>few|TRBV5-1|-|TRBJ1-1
TGCGCCAGCAGCCCGGACGTATCGAACACTGAAGCTTTCTTT
CASSPDVSNTEAFF
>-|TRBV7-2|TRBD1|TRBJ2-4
TGTGCCAGCAGCTCGTCGCGCCCTGGGACAGCGAAAAACATTCAGTACTTC
CASSSSRPGTAKNIQYF
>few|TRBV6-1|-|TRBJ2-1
TGTGCCAGCAGTGTAGCGGAAACCTACAATGAGCAGTTCTTC
CASSVAETYNEQFF
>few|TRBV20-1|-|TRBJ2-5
TGCAGTGCAAGGCAGAGGTACCAAGAGACCCAGTACTTC
CSARQRYQETQYF
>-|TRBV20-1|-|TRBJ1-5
TGCAGTGCTAGAGACGGACAAGGCCAGAGCAATCAGCCCCAGCATTTT
CSARDGQGQSNQPQHF
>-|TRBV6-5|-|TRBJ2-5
TGTGCCCCAGGGGTTTCCCAAGAGACCCAGTACTTC
CAPGVSQETQYF
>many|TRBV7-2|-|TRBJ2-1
TGTGCCAGCAGCACCGGGGGTGAGCAGTTCTTC
CASSTGGEQFF
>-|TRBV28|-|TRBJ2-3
TGTGCCAGCAGTTCAGCTTGGAGCACAGATACGCAGTATTTT
CASSSAWSTDTQYF
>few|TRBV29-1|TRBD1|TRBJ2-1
TGCAGCGGCCAACTCCGGGACAGGGATTACAATGAGCAGTTCTTC
CSGQLRDRDYNEQFF
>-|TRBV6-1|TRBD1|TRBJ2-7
TGTGCCAGCAGTGAACTTACAGGGGTCTACGAGCAGTACTTC
CASSELTGVYEQYF
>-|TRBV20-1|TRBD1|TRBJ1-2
TGCAGTGCTCTTCCAGGACAGGGGAACGGCTACACCTTC
CSALPGQGNGYTF
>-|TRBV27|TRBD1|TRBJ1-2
TGTGCCAGCAGTTCCTCCGGGACAGGGGATCCAAACTATGGCTACACCTTC
CASSSSGTGDPNYGYTF